A selection of T cell receptor beta chains follows, all from one sample in a study of shared clonotypes between healthy human individuals. Clones were read by immunoSEQ multiplex PCR, and TCRdb kept only the in-frame ones, dropping some. The sample records some 1.5 million clones, approximately 98% being singletons. The sequencing input was naive CD4+ T cells sorted from blood. The receptors shown here come from a man aged 25-45 years in good health. Both conserved end residues are part of each CDR3. D genes are given only for firm matches. Clone size is stated in some rows and not others, as once, few, many or a class when expanded.

NA	TRBV5-4	16	NA	TRBJ1-3	TGTGCCAGCAGCCCAAGTGGGGGTTCGACTGGAAACACCATATATTTT	CASSPSGGSTGNTIYF
NA	TRBV7-8	13	NA	TRBJ2-5	TGTGCCAGCAGCTTACAGGGCGTGGAGACCCAGTACTTC	CASSLQGVETQYF
TRBD1	TRBV2	13	NA	TRBJ1-4	TGTGCCAGCAGAGGAGGGGGCGAAGAAAAACTGTTTTTT	CASRGGGEEKLFF
TRBD1	TRBV28	15	NA	TRBJ2-7	TGTGCCAGCAGCACCGGGACAGGGCCTACTTACGAGCAGTACTTC	CASSTGTGPTYEQYF
TRBD2	TRBV11-2	16	NA	TRBJ2-1	TGTGCCAGCAGCTTCCGACTAGCGGGAGGGAACAATGAGCAGTTCTTC	CASSFRLAGGNNEQFF
NA	TRBV4-3	15	NA	TRBJ2-1	TGCGCCAGCAGCCAAGTTCGGGGGTTAAGGAATGAGCAGTTCTTC	CASSQVRGLRNEQFF
NA	TRBV19	13	NA	TRBJ1-2	TGTGCCAGTAGTCCGGGCCGGGGTTATGGCTACACCTTC	CASSPGRGYGYTF
TRBD1	TRBV10-3	15	NA	TRBJ1-5	TGTGCCATCAGTGCCGGGACAGGGCTTTATCAGCCCCAGCATTTT	CAISAGTGLYQPQHF
NA	TRBV14	13	NA	TRBJ1-1	TGTGCCAGCAGCCAATGGGTGAACACTGAAGCTTTCTTT	CASSQWVNTEAFF
NA	TRBV6-5	15	NA	TRBJ2-3	TGTGCCAGCAGTGCACCTCGGGGGCGCACAGATACGCAGTATTTT	CASSAPRGRTDTQYF
NA	TRBV7-8	14	NA	TRBJ2-7	TGTGCCAGCAGCCCTAGGACAGCATTCTACGAGCAGTACTTC	CASSPRTAFYEQYF
NA	TRBV5-1	16	NA	TRBJ2-3	TGCGCCAGCAGCTTCGTGGGGGGAGTAGCTTCAGATACGCAGTATTTT	CASSFVGGVASDTQYF
TRBD2	TRBV6-4	17	NA	TRBJ2-1	TGTGCCAGCAGCCCTGGGACTAGCGGGAGGCTCTACAATGAGCAGTTCTTC	CASSPGTSGRLYNEQFF
TRBD1	TRBV7-3	13	NA	TRBJ1-2	TGTGCCAGCAGCCTCAGACAGGGAGGAGGCTACACCTTC	CASSLRQGGGYTF
NA	TRBV5-4	14	NA	TRBJ2-7	TGTGCCAGCAGCTTTCCCGGGACCTCCTACGAGCAGTACTTC	CASSFPGTSYEQYF
TRBD2	TRBV9	17	NA	TRBJ2-2	TGTGCCAGCAGCGTAGTTGGTAGCGGGGCGAACACCGGGGAGCTGTTTTTT	CASSVVGSGANTGELFF
NA	TRBV5-6	15	NA	TRBJ1-2	TGTGCCAGCAGCCCCGGATACAGGTTTAACTATGGCTACACCTTC	CASSPGYRFNYGYTF
NA	TRBV2	17	NA	TRBJ2-3	TGTGCCAGCAGCCGTTGGGGTCCGGGGTTGAGGGCAGATACGCAGTATTTT	CASSRWGPGLRADTQYF
NA	TRBV14	15	NA	TRBJ2-5	TGTGCCAGCAGCCAAGTCTTCGGGGTCCAAGAGACCCAGTACTTC	CASSQVFGVQETQYF
TRBD2	TRBV4-1	16	NA	TRBJ2-7	TGCGCCAGCAGTCAAGCGGGGGGGAACAGTATCTACGAGCAGTACTTC	CASSQAGGNSIYEQYF
NA	TRBV2	14	once	TRBJ2-7	TGTGCCAGCACCCCTAGGACGGCGGGCTACGAGCAGTACTTC	CASTPRTAGYEQYF
TRBD2	TRBV28	14	NA	TRBJ2-7	TGTGCCAGCAAAATTGTGGCGGGAGGATACGAGCAGTACTTC	CASKIVAGGYEQYF
TRBD2	TRBV15	17	NA	TRBJ2-3	TGTGCCACCAGCGGAGTTGCGGGAGGGCCTTTTGCAGATACGCAGTATTTT	CATSGVAGGPFADTQYF
NA	TRBV6-5	15	NA	TRBJ1-5	TGTGCCAGCAGTTCTCGGCACACTAGCAATCAGCCCCAGCATTTT	CASSSRHTSNQPQHF
NA	TRBV2	12	NA	TRBJ2-7	TGTGCCAGCAGGGGGTCCGAGTACGAGCAGTACTTC	CASRGSEYEQYF
TRBD1	TRBV18	16	NA	TRBJ2-7	TGTGCCAGCTCACTTACCGGGACAGGGGCTTTCTACGAGCAGTACTTC	CASSLTGTGAFYEQYF
NA	TRBV28	13	NA	TRBJ1-1	TGTGCCAGCAGTTCAACCGTAGACACTGAAGCTTTCTTT	CASSSTVDTEAFF
NA	TRBV10-3	12	NA	TRBJ1-2	TGTGCCATCAACCGCCAGAACTATGGCTACACCTTC	CAINRQNYGYTF
NA	TRBV28	13	once	TRBJ1-5	TGTGCCAGTAGTTGGACGGGCAATCAGCCCCAGCATTTT	CASSWTGNQPQHF
NA	TRBV13	15	NA	TRBJ2-3	TGTGCCAGCAGCTTAGGGGCCCCTATGGCAGATACGCAGTATTTT	CASSLGAPMADTQYF
NA	TRBV6-6	13	NA	TRBJ1-5	TGTGCCAGCAGCCAAGGGGGCAATCAGCCCCAGCATTTT	CASSQGGNQPQHF
TRBD2	TRBV5-1	16	once	TRBJ2-1	TGCGCCAGCAGCCTCCGCGGGACTAGTCCGTTCAATGAGCAGTTCTTC	CASSLRGTSPFNEQFF
NA	TRBV27	14	NA	TRBJ2-7	TGTGCCAGCAGTTTGGCGGGATGGTCCTACGAGCAGTACTTC	CASSLAGWSYEQYF
NA	TRBV9	16	NA	TRBJ1-2	TGTGCCAGCAGCGTGTCGCCGGGTTATGAAGGAGGTGGCTACACCTTC	CASSVSPGYEGGGYTF
TRBD1	TRBV5-5	15	NA	TRBJ2-3	TGTGCCAGCAGCCGAGGACAGGATAGCACAGATACGCAGTATTTT	CASSRGQDSTDTQYF
TRBD1	TRBV7-9	15	once	TRBJ1-4	TGTGCCAGCAGCGCAACGACAGGGCCTAATGAAAAACTGTTTTTT	CASSATTGPNEKLFF
TRBD2	TRBV5-5	20	NA	TRBJ2-3	TGTGCCAGCAGCGGACTGGACTGGGGAGGACTAGCGGCTAGCACAGATACGCAGTATTTT	CASSGLDWGGLAASTDTQYF
NA	TRBV19	15	NA	TRBJ2-3	TGTGCCAGTAGTATGTCCAGATCTAGCACAGATACGCAGTATTTT	CASSMSRSSTDTQYF
TRBD1	TRBV25-1	14	NA	TRBJ2-7	TGTGCCAGCAGCGTGACAGGGCCCTTCTACGAGCAGTACTTC	CASSVTGPFYEQYF
NA	TRBV1	19	NA	TRBJ2-3	TGCACCAGCAGCCAAGGCCGAGGGTTTCCGCGGCGCCGCACAGATACGCAGTATTTT	CTSSQGRGFPRRRTDTQYF
NA	TRBV9	18	NA	TRBJ2-6	TGTGCCAGCAGCGTAGAAGGTGGGGTTATCGCTGGGGCCAACGTCCTGACTTTC	CASSVEGGVIAGANVLTF
NA	TRBV6-1	15	NA	TRBJ1-5	TGTGCCAGCAGTGAAAGTTATAGGGTTCATCAGCCCCAGCATTTT	CASSESYRVHQPQHF
NA	TRBV27	15	NA	TRBJ2-2	TGTGCCAGCAGTTTAATGCGGGAAATCACCGGGGAGCTGTTTTTT	CASSLMREITGELFF
TRBD2	TRBV7-8	15	NA	TRBJ2-1	TGTGCCAGCGCCAATACAGCGGGACCATACAATGAGCAGTTCTTC	CASANTAGPYNEQFF
NA	TRBV6-1	14	NA	TRBJ2-1	TGTGCCAGCAGTGAATGGGGCTCCTACAATGAGCAGTTCTTC	CASSEWGSYNEQFF
TRBD1	TRBV6-6	13	NA	TRBJ2-1	TGTGCCAGCAGTTACCAGGACAGGGTTGAGCAGTTCTTC	CASSYQDRVEQFF
TRBD1	TRBV18	15	NA	TRBJ2-7	TGTGCCAGCTCACCAGTGACAGGGGGCCGGTACGAGCAGTACTTC	CASSPVTGGRYEQYF
TRBD1	TRBV28	15	once	TRBJ2-1	TGTGCCAGCAGTTTCGGGGACAGGGGATACAATGAGCAGTTCTTC	CASSFGDRGYNEQFF
TRBD1	TRBV11-2	16	NA	TRBJ2-7	TGTGCCAGCAGCTCCGAAGATTGGACAGGGCCCTACGAGCAGTACTTC	CASSSEDWTGPYEQYF
NA	TRBV5-1	14	NA	TRBJ2-3	TGCGCCAGCGGGCCCGGGGGTAGCACAGATACGCAGTATTTT	CASGPGGSTDTQYF
TRBD1	TRBV5-4	15	NA	TRBJ2-5	TGTGCCAGCAGCTCCAGACAGGGGCTCCAAGAGACCCAGTACTTC	CASSSRQGLQETQYF
TRBD1	TRBV18	14	once	TRBJ1-3	TGTGCCAGCTCACCAAGGACAGGGGGAAACACCATATATTTT	CASSPRTGGNTIYF
NA	TRBV2	14	NA	TRBJ2-2	TGTGCCAGCCAGGGAGACCTCAACACCGGGGAGCTGTTTTTT	CASQGDLNTGELFF
NA	TRBV13	15	NA	TRBJ1-3	TGTGCCAGCAGCGTCGACAGGAGCTCTGGAAACACCATATATTTT	CASSVDRSSGNTIYF
TRBD2	TRBV5-1	16	NA	TRBJ2-1	TGCGCCAGCAGCTTCGGTGATAGCGGGAGGGACAATGAGCAGTTCTTC	CASSFGDSGRDNEQFF
NA	TRBV5-5	12	NA	TRBJ2-2	TGTGCCAGCAGTAGAGGCGCCGGGGAGCTGTTTTTT	CASSRGAGELFF
NA	TRBV30	14	NA	TRBJ2-1	TGTGCCTGGAAGTCCGGTTGGGGTAACAATGAGCAGTTCTTC	CAWKSGWGNNEQFF